The present entry profiles one T cell receptor (beta chain) with its context. Its target is not known. This sample is drawn from a study of shared clonotypes between healthy human individuals. Findings and caveats of the study: Relative to memory subsets, naive subsets generally showed larger estimated richness. Non-shared clonotypes displayed generation probabilities falling below those of clonotypes present in all four donors.

CDR3 size: 13 residues. CDR1 and CDR2 (germline): MNHEY, SMNVEV (reference sequence). V was clipped by 3 bases and J by 3 bases, with 5 bases between them. Authors' analysis steps: As immunoSEQ supplied junction-only sequences (without quality scores), filtering differed. TCRdb keeps only in-frame clones here, not all; method: immunoSEQ multiplex PCR. The V and J calls and the clone size are those of that table, but D and trimming were determined from the DNA. The profile shows a few million clones, around nine tenths of them singletons. This TCR came from a man aged 18 to 30 in good health. The sequencing sample was made of naive CD4+ T cells sorted from blood. Subset in this sample: CD45RA+ positively selected. The chain joins TRBV27 to TRBJ2-2; D is uncertain. The CDR3 loop reads CASSLFYTGELFF. In DNA form, the CDR3 reads TGTGCCAGCAGTTTGTTCTACACCGGGGAGCTGTTTTTT.